This TCR beta chain was retrieved from a study of identical twins. Study findings and constraints: Clonotypes of the beta chain that were abundant in cord blood carried fewer insertions (memory repertoires showed none).

Template switching introduced a universal primer site, and the cDNA bore unique molecular identifiers. TCRdb used MiXCR to reprocess the 5' RACE reads, holding one entry per CDR3 protein. The data contain about 720,000 distinct CDR3 sequences, approximately 18% of them seen just once; the ten biggest clones take up under 15%. Germline assignment: CDR1 SGHRS and CDR2 YFSETQ. CDR3 size: 15 residues. Trimming removed 0 bases from V and 8 bases from J; junction bases left unmatched: 1. This clonotype came up many times. Its specificity is unknown. These data were also filed under a second study, of T cells expressing NK-cell markers. According to that study: A handful of donors likewise had their CD3+CD56-NKG2C+ fraction led by these clonotypes. Nothing established the HCMV specificity of expanded NKG2C+ T cell clones.

The J gene is TRBJ2-1, the V gene TRBV5-1; 14 bases line up with TRBD2. The sequence came from a woman aged 18-29 years in good health. The source material was PBMCs. The CDR3: CASSLGTSGGYEQFF. CDR3 nucleotides: TGCGCCAGCAGCTTGGGGACTAGCGGGGGGTATGAGCAGTTCTTC.